These T cell receptor beta chains were read from a single sample in a study of blood T cells in healthy people across ages. One entry per CDR3 protein, called by TCRdb with MiXCR from the 5' RACE reads. This sample carries around 1.7 million distinct CDR3 sequences, approximately 28% of them seen once, and the ten largest clones take less than 9.5%. The sequenced sample was blood. The receptors shown here come from a woman under 40 in good health. Both conserved end residues are part of each CDR3. A D gene is named only where the DNA matches it firmly. The size field is filled for only some rows; it gives once, few, many or a size class.

clone_size	d_call	v_call	j_call	cdr3_nt	cdr3_aa
-	-	TRBV11-2	TRBJ1-2	TGTGCCAGCAGCTTAGATCTTCCGGGAGGTCAGGGCTACACCTTC	CASSLDLPGGQGYTF
-	TRBD2	TRBV7-2	TRBJ2-2	TGTGCCAGCAGCTTAAAACTAGCGGGGGGAAACACCGGGGAGCTGTGTTTT	CASSLKLAGGNTGELCF
-	TRBD1	TRBV20-1	TRBJ2-7	TGCAGTGCTAGATATGGGACAGGGGGATCCTACGAGCAGTACTTC	CSARYGTGGSYEQYF
-	TRBD2	TRBV6-5	TRBJ2-3	TGTGCCAGCAGTTACGCTAGCGGTCTGAGCACAGATACGCAGTATTTT	CASSYASGLSTDTQYF
-	TRBD2	TRBV20-1	TRBJ2-5	TGCAGTGCTATCCCGAGCGGGGGAGCGGGGGAGACCCAGTACTTC	CSAIPSGGAGETQYF
many	TRBD1	TRBV6-5	TRBJ1-2	TGTGCCAGCAGTCCGGACAGGAAATATGGCTACACCTTC	CASSPDRKYGYTF
few	-	TRBV20-1	TRBJ2-3	TGCAGTGCCTCGGTGAAACCGACTAGCACAGATACGCAGTATTTT	CSASVKPTSTDTQYF
many	TRBD1	TRBV12-3/TRBV12-4	TRBJ2-3	TGTGCCAGCAGGGGGACAGGCACAGATACGCAGTATTTT	CASRGTGTDTQYF
-	-	TRBV3-1	TRBJ1-1	TGTGCCAGCAGCCAAGGGGGTTTTACGGACACTGAAGCTTTCTTT	CASSQGGFTDTEAFF
few	-	TRBV20-1	TRBJ2-3	TGCAGTGCTAGGGTACTTACAGATACGCAGTATTTT	CSARVLTDTQYF
many	TRBD2	TRBV5-1	TRBJ2-1	TGCGCCAGCAGCGGCCTAGCGGGGGGCACCTCTGAGCAGTTCTTC	CASSGLAGGTSEQFF
many	-	TRBV7-3	TRBJ2-6	TGTGCCAGCAGCTTGAGCAACTCTGGGGCCAACGTCCTGACTTTC	CASSLSNSGANVLTF
-	-	TRBV10-3	TRBJ2-7	TGTGCCATCAGTGAGTCCCTACTAGCTGTTCGGGGCGAGCAGTACTTC	CAISESLLAVRGEQYF
-	-	TRBV10-2	TRBJ2-1	TGCGCCAGCAGGGATCAGAACAATGAGCAGTTCTTC	CASRDQNNEQFF
few	-	TRBV7-2	TRBJ2-1	TGTGCCAGCAGCCCCGACGGAACCTACAATGAGCAGTTCTTC	CASSPDGTYNEQFF
few	-	TRBV5-1	TRBJ2-2	TGCGCCAGCAGCTTGAATTTGGGGAACACCGGGGAGCTGTTTTTT	CASSLNLGNTGELFF
-	-	TRBV28	TRBJ2-7	TGTGCCAGCAGTCTGCCTCGAGGGGTCGAGCAGTACTTC	CASSLPRGVEQYF
-	-	TRBV6-5	TRBJ2-6	TGTGCCAGCAGTTACTTCCAGGGAACCTCTGGGGCCAACGTCCTGACTTTC	CASSYFQGTSGANVLTF
few	TRBD2	TRBV6-6	TRBJ2-7	TGTGCCAGCAGTTACTCGAGCGGGATTTCGTACGAGCAGTACTTC	CASSYSSGISYEQYF
few	-	TRBV20-1	TRBJ2-5	TGCAGTGCTTCGGGAGAGGATGGAGAGACCCAGTACTTC	CSASGEDGETQYF
once	-	TRBV5-6	TRBJ2-1	TGTGCCAGCAGCCTCCCGGTACTGTTCCTGGACAATGAGCAGTTCTTC	CASSLPVLFLDNEQFF
-	-	TRBV5-1	TRBJ1-1	TGCGCCAGCAGTTTGGCGACCGGGTCAAACACTGAAGCTTTCTTT	CASSLATGSNTEAFF
-	-	TRBV29-1	TRBJ1-5	TGCAGCGCTGGGGACGGAGGGGGACAGCCCCAGCATTTT	CSAGDGGGQPQHF
many	-	TRBV10-2	TRBJ2-5	TGCGCCAGCAGTGACCCTCCCCAGGGGAGGCGAGAGACCCAGTACTTC	CASSDPPQGRRETQYF
few	-	TRBV28	TRBJ2-7	TGTGCCAGCAGTTCCGGGACAATTCCCTACGAGCAGTACTTC	CASSSGTIPYEQYF
once	-	TRBV15	TRBJ2-6	TGTGCCACCAGCAGATCGGGGAACTCTGGGGCCAACGTCCTGACTTTC	CATSRSGNSGANVLTF
many	TRBD2	TRBV11-1	TRBJ2-7	TGTGCCAGCAGCTTAGCGGGGGGGATCGACGAGCAGTACTTC	CASSLAGGIDEQYF
-	-	TRBV12-3/TRBV12-4	TRBJ2-5	TGTGCCAGCACAAGGACCGGCGTCCTGGAGACCCAGTACTTC	CASTRTGVLETQYF